Listed here is a single TCR beta chain. Its cognate antigen is unknown. The sample originates from a study of T-cell memory formation after mild COVID-19. Study results and limitations: The CD4+ clones that contracted clustered mainly within CM and EM, and the CD8+ clones concentrated in EMRA. CD4/CD8 balance characterized clones contracting day 15 to 85, and CD4+ skew characterized later expanders.

TCRdb re-called the 5' RACE reads through MiXCR, storing one row per CDR3 protein. The sample shows under 110,000 distinct CDR3 sequences, about a sixth of them seen only once. Losses at the gene ends were 4 bases for V and 4 bases for J; bases not matched to a gene: 6. This CDR3 spans 15 amino acids. Germline-derived CDR1 and CDR2 are MGHRA and YSYEKL. The V and J genes are TRBV4-1 and TRBJ2-7; TRBD1 matches 11 bases. The clonotype was recovered from an adult woman who had mild COVID-19 (a few samples of this study predate the infection). Cell type and time point are not known. Input material: PBMCs or a T cell subset sorted from them (not recorded which). The CDR3 nucleotides are TGCGCCAGCAGCCCCGGACAGGGGGCTGGGTACGAGCAGTACTTC. Its translation is CASSPGQGAGYEQYF.